This T cell receptor beta chain stems from a study of blood T cell repertoires in COVID-19. Overall study context: In Cohort 3, a recovered donor had either two negative PCRs, clearance, or symptom resolution. The cDNA or gDNA used as material had been derived from T cells, B-cell-depleted T cells, or PBMCs.

Recruits, aged roughly 18 to 90 years, lived in around 24 US areas. The CDR3 spans 15 residues. Trimming shortened V by 8 bases and J by 0 bases, and 19 bases separated the two germline ends. Germline loops: CDR1 SQVTM, CDR2 ANQGSEA. Authors' data handling: For nucleated cells, counts were estimated from reference gene primer amplification. The repertoire was sequenced with immunoSEQ multiplex PCR; TCRdb's copy has only in-frame clones and lacks some. The V and J calls and clone size were taken over from that table, and D and trimming were inferred from the DNA. Of hundreds of thousands of clones in the sample, about 88% were seen once.

Sequenced input: PBMCs or T cells enriched from blood (not recorded which). This chain joins TRBV29-1 and TRBJ2-5, with TRBD2 as a possible D gene (5 bases). The sequence derives from a woman aged 60-75 years in a cohort exposed to, infected with or recovered from COVID-19 (not recorded which). CDR3 bases: TGCAGCCCCCAGGTCAGCGGAGGTAACCAAGAGACCCAGTACTTC. It codes for CSPQVSGGNQETQYF.